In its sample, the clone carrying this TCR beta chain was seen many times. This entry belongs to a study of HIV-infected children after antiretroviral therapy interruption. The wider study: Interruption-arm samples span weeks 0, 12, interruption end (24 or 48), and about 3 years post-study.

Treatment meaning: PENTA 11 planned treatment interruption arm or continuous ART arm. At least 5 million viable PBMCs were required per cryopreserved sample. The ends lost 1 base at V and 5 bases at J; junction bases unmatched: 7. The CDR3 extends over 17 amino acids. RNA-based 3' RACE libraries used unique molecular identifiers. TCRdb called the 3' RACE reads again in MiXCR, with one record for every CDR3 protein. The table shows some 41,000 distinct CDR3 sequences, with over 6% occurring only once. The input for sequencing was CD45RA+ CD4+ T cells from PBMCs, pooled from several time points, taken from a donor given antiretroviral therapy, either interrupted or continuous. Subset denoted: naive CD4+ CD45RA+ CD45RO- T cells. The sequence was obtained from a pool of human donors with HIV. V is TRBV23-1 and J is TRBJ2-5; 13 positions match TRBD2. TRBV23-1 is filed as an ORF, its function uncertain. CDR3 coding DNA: TGCGCCAGCAGTCAATGCGGACTAGCGGGGGCCACGGAGACCCAGTACTTC. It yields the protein CASSQCGLAGATETQYF.